This T cell receptor (beta chain) was sequenced in a study of T cells after yellow fever vaccination. Study as a whole: Researchers used SMART-Seq v4 Ultra Low Input to prepare fractions that had low cell numbers.

TCR cDNA was made by 5'RACE template switching, adding a universal primer site and UMIs. Using its own MiXCR run on the 5' RACE reads, TCRdb lists one record per CDR3 protein. Of some 250,000 distinct CDR3 sequences detected, over 3% appear once; the ten largest clones hold 15% to 20%. The CDR3 length is 13 residues. Trimming removed 1 base at V and 7 bases at J, with 5 bases between. The germline V gene encodes CDR1 LNHNV and CDR2 YYDKDF (reference sequence). Overall study results and limits: The study found a weaker secondary response that peaked faster, day 5 versus 15. Booster sampling recovered most clones from primary vaccination (96% CD4, roughly 86% CD8).

This clonotype was observed at least ten times. Antigen unknown. The sample consisted of PBMCs, taken 15 days after the yellow fever booster vaccination. The chain combines TRBV15 with TRBJ1-6; D unclear. The source of this sequence is a man aged 18-30 years who received the YFV17D yellow fever vaccine. DNA for the CDR3: TGTGCCACCAGCAGAGCAGAGAATTCACCCCTCCACTTT. Its protein product is CATSRAENSPLHF.